Listed below are T cell receptor beta chains from one sample, sequenced in a study of T cells after yellow fever vaccination. TCRdb called the 5' RACE reads again in MiXCR, with one record for every CDR3 protein. The repertoire holds 100,000 to 150,000 distinct CDR3 sequences, with nearly 15% as singletons. The sequenced sample was CD8+ T cells sorted from PBMCs, obtained 5 days after the yellow fever booster vaccination. Receptors were obtained from a man aged 18 to 30 who received the YFV17D yellow fever vaccine. Each CDR3 is given with its conserved first and last residue.

TRBJ2-4,TRBV12-3/TRBV12-4,CASSPGGGNIQYF
TRBJ2-3,TRBV28,CASRFTDTQYF
TRBJ2-7,TRBV7-2,CASSLGLGELTEQYF
TRBJ2-1,TRBV24-1,CATSDRYGTGDEQFF
TRBJ2-7,TRBV5-1,CASSLGDGYEQYF
TRBJ2-1,TRBV29-1,CSVEGLTGGDYNEQFF
TRBJ2-7,TRBV4-1,CASSRQGDSSYEQYF
TRBJ1-1,TRBV6-5,CASSPWGNTEAFF
TRBJ1-2,TRBV7-9,CASSRAGGDGYTF
TRBJ1-1,TRBV4-1,CASSQGDRATEAFF
TRBJ2-3,TRBV13,CASSSGGALVDTQYF
TRBJ2-1,TRBV6-2/TRBV6-3,CASSPPGTNEQFF
TRBJ1-5,TRBV4-3,CASSQDPTAAPQPQHF
TRBJ1-1,TRBV29-1,CSVTQREAFF
TRBJ1-5,TRBV15,CATSMYSNQPQHF
TRBJ1-1,TRBV7-6,CASSFAENTEAFF
TRBJ2-3,TRBV7-2,CASSWGASRTDTQYF
TRBJ2-6,TRBV2,CARTGTGANVLTF
TRBJ2-2,TRBV4-3,CASSQRGQSNTGELFF
TRBJ1-4,TRBV4-3,CASSQDQGPRLEKLFF
TRBJ1-2,TRBV6-2/TRBV6-3,CASSYGGGEQGYTF
TRBJ2-1,TRBV4-1,CASSQVSEYNEQFF
TRBJ1-1,TRBV4-1,CASSQESPDPSNTEAFF
TRBJ2-4,TRBV4-3,CASSHGKTSGLQYF
TRBJ2-1,TRBV7-2,CASSLRGGPNEQFF
TRBJ2-5,TRBV7-3,CASSPDAGAGETQYF
TRBJ1-6,TRBV12-5,CASGFLLGGRGNSPLHF
TRBJ2-3,TRBV20-1,CSASGTPISGYF
TRBJ2-1,TRBV11-2,CASSQGQYNEQFF
TRBJ2-7,TRBV5-1,CASIPDSGYEQYF
TRBJ2-2,TRBV7-6,CASSLETGATGELFF
TRBJ2-5,TRBV7-9,CASSLVGSTETQYF